These T cell receptor beta chains were read from a single sample in a study of vaccination effects on CD4 cells after COVID-19. For these TCRs, the target antigens are not known. Profiled with immunoSEQ multiplex PCR; TCRdb holds only in-frame clones, not every one. The repertoire consists of tens of thousands of clones, with over 75% occurring once and the leading ten covering roughly 2.2%. The specimen was CD4+ T cells from PBMCs cultured without peptide, collected after COVID-19 vaccination. All receptors come from a human donor who received a COVID-19 vaccine. The CDR3 runs from the conserved cysteine through the conserved F or W. The D gene is left open where the match is weak. Rows give clone size only sometimes, using once, few, many, or a class for an expanded clone.

DNA: TGTGCCAGCAGTTACAGGCTGCCGGAGCCCCAGCATTTT
CDR3: CASSYRLPEPQHF
D: NA
J: TRBJ1-5
size: NA
V: TRBV6-6

DNA: TGCGCCAGCGGACAAAGGGGGATTCAGGAAAAACTGTTTTTT
CDR3: CASGQRGIQEKLFF
D: NA
J: TRBJ1-4
size: once
V: TRBV5-1

DNA: TGTGCCAGCTCACCACCCGGGACAGGGTCTCAGCCCCAGCATTTT
CDR3: CASSPPGTGSQPQHF
D: TRBD1
J: TRBJ1-5
size: NA
V: TRBV18

DNA: TGCGCCAGCAGCCCCAATGGCCCCTATGGCTACACCTTC
CDR3: CASSPNGPYGYTF
D: NA
J: TRBJ1-2
size: NA
V: TRBV10-2

DNA: TGTGCCAGCAGGCCTCAGATCGGGGACAGCTCTGGGGCCAACGTCCTGACTTTC
CDR3: CASRPQIGDSSGANVLTF
D: TRBD1
J: TRBJ2-6
size: NA
V: TRBV6-2/TRBV6-3

DNA: TGTGCCAGCAGTTGGCGTGGGGACATCGGGGACTATGGCTACACCTTC
CDR3: CASSWRGDIGDYGYTF
D: NA
J: TRBJ1-2
size: few
V: TRBV6-2/TRBV6-3

DNA: TGTGCCAGCAGGACAGGGTTTGAAAAACTGTTTTTT
CDR3: CASRTGFEKLFF
D: TRBD1
J: TRBJ1-4
size: NA
V: TRBV12-3/TRBV12-4

DNA: TGTGCCAGCAGCTTATTGGGACAGAGGTCCTATGGCTACACCTTC
CDR3: CASSLLGQRSYGYTF
D: TRBD1
J: TRBJ1-2
size: NA
V: TRBV11-2

DNA: TGCGCCAGCAGCCCCTGGCCTCCTAGGGGAACTGAAGCTTTCTTT
CDR3: CASSPWPPRGTEAFF
D: NA
J: TRBJ1-1
size: NA
V: TRBV5-1

DNA: TGTGCCACCAGTGGCCTTAAACAGGGGGGAACCTACAATGAGCAGTTCTTC
CDR3: CATSGLKQGGTYNEQFF
D: TRBD1
J: TRBJ2-1
size: NA
V: TRBV24-1

DNA: TGTGCCAGCAGGGGGACAGGGGCCAACGTCCTGACTTTC
CDR3: CASRGTGANVLTF
D: NA
J: TRBJ2-6
size: NA
V: TRBV2

DNA: TGCGCCAGCAGCCCCCGAGAGGCGAGCTCCTACAATGAGCAGTTCTTC
CDR3: CASSPREASSYNEQFF
D: NA
J: TRBJ2-1
size: NA
V: TRBV5-1

DNA: TGTGCCAGCAGTTTTGCCACAGATACGCAGTATTTT
CDR3: CASSFATDTQYF
D: NA
J: TRBJ2-3
size: NA
V: TRBV12-3/TRBV12-4

DNA: TGTGCCAGCAGCTTTAGACAGCTGGACAATGAGCAGTTCTTC
CDR3: CASSFRQLDNEQFF
D: NA
J: TRBJ2-1
size: once
V: TRBV5-8

DNA: TGTGCCAGCAGTAAGCTAGCGGGGGGGCCCTATGAGCAGTTCTTC
CDR3: CASSKLAGGPYEQFF
D: TRBD2
J: TRBJ2-1
size: NA
V: TRBV28

DNA: TGTGCCAGCAGTTACGAACGATATTCACCCCTCCACTTT
CDR3: CASSYERYSPLHF
D: NA
J: TRBJ1-6
size: NA
V: TRBV6-5

DNA: TGTGCCAGCAGCTTCGACAGCTCGAATGAAAAACTGTTTTTT
CDR3: CASSFDSSNEKLFF
D: NA
J: TRBJ1-4
size: NA
V: TRBV7-2

DNA: TGTGCCAGCAGCTCCGCCCTGGGGGTCCGGGCTGAAGCTTTCTTT
CDR3: CASSSALGVRAEAFF
D: NA
J: TRBJ1-1
size: NA
V: TRBV7-9

DNA: TGTGCCAGCAGCGTCAGGACTAGCGGGGGGAACAATGAGCAGTTCTTC
CDR3: CASSVRTSGGNNEQFF
D: TRBD2
J: TRBJ2-1
size: NA
V: TRBV9

DNA: TGTGCCAGCCGTCTGGGTGGGGTAGCGGGGGGGAAGGTTACCGGGGAGCTGTTTTTT
CDR3: CASRLGGVAGGKVTGELFF
D: TRBD2
J: TRBJ2-2
size: NA
V: TRBV6-6

DNA: TGTGCCAGCAGCAAAAAAGGGCCTAATACCCACCAAGAGACCCAGTACTTC
CDR3: CASSKKGPNTHQETQYF
D: NA
J: TRBJ2-5
size: NA
V: TRBV21-1

DNA: TGTGCCAGCAGTGAGCCGGGGGCAGCAATCGACTATGGCTACACCTTC
CDR3: CASSEPGAAIDYGYTF
D: NA
J: TRBJ1-2
size: NA
V: TRBV6-1

DNA: TGTGCCAGCAGCTCTTCCGGGACGGGGAACACTGAAGCTTTCTTT
CDR3: CASSSSGTGNTEAFF
D: NA
J: TRBJ1-1
size: NA
V: TRBV11-2

DNA: TGTGCCAGCAGCCAGGGGAGGGGGGGAGAACAGCCCCAGCATTTT
CDR3: CASSQGRGGEQPQHF
D: NA
J: TRBJ1-5
size: NA
V: TRBV7-2

DNA: TGTGCCAGCAGCCATGCACGGTCGGGCGAGACCCAGTACTTC
CDR3: CASSHARSGETQYF
D: NA
J: TRBJ2-5
size: NA
V: TRBV4-2

DNA: TGTGCCAGCAGCCAAGTTGCACTAGCGGGTTACAATGAGCAGTTCTTC
CDR3: CASSQVALAGYNEQFF
D: TRBD2
J: TRBJ2-1
size: NA
V: TRBV4-2

DNA: TGTGCCAGCAGTGAGGGGACAAAGATTTCACCCCTCCACTTT
CDR3: CASSEGTKISPLHF
D: NA
J: TRBJ1-6
size: NA
V: TRBV2

DNA: TGTGCCAGCAGTGGGAATGGGGGCGCAGATACGCAGTATTTT
CDR3: CASSGNGGADTQYF
D: NA
J: TRBJ2-3
size: few
V: TRBV2